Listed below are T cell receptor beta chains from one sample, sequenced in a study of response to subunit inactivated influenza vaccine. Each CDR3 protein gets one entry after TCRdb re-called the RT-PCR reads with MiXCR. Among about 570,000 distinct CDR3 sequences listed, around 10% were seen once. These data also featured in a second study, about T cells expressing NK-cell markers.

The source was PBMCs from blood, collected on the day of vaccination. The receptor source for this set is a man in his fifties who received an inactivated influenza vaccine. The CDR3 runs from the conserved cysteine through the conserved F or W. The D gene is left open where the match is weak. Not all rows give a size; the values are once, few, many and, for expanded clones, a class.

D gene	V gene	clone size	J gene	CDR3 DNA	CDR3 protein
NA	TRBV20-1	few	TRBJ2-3	TGCAGTGCCTTCCGGACTAGCACAGATACGCAGTATTTT	CSAFRTSTDTQYF
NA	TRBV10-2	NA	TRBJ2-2	TGCGCCAGCAGTGAGTCCGGCAGGGCGAACACCGGGGAGCTGTTTTTT	CASSESGRANTGELFF
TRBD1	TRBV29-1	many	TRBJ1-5	TGCAGCGTTGGACAGGGCGGACAGCCCCAGCATTTT	CSVGQGGQPQHF
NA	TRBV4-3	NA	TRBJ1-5	TGCGCCAGCAGCCAAGAACCAAGGAGCAATCAGCCCCAGCATTTT	CASSQEPRSNQPQHF
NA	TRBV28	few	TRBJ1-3	TGTGCCAGCAGTTTAATAGGGGCTGGAAACACCATATATTTT	CASSLIGAGNTIYF
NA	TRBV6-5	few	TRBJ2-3	TGTGCCAGCAGTTACGGTTCAAATACGCAGTATTTT	CASSYGSNTQYF
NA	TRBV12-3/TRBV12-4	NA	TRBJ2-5	TGTGCCGGCAGTCTCGTGGGGGGACAAGAGACCCAGTACTTC	CAGSLVGGQETQYF
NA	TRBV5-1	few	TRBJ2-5	TGCGCCAGCAGCTTACAGGGCTTGGAGGGAGAGACCCAGTACTTC	CASSLQGLEGETQYF
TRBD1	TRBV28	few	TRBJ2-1	TGTGCCAGCAGCTTAGGGACAGGGGGTCCCCTAACGGTGGATGAGCAGTTCTTC	CASSLGTGGPLTVDEQFF
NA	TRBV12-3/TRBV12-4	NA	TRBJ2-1	TGTGCCAGCAGTTTAAATCCCAATGAGCAGTTCTTC	CASSLNPNEQFF
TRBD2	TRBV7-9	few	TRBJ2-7	TGTGCCAGCAGCCGAACTAGCGGGAATTACGAGCAGTACTTC	CASSRTSGNYEQYF
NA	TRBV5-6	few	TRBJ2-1	TGTGCCAGCAGCTCGGAACATAAGGCGGAGGCCTACAATGAGCAGTTCTTC	CASSSEHKAEAYNEQFF
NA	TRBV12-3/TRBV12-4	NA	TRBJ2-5	TGTGCCAGCAGCCTAGACAGCCCGGGGACCCAGTACTTC	CASSLDSPGTQYF
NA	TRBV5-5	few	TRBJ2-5	TGTGCCAGCAGCTCTCTCAGGGCCCAGTACTTC	CASSSLRAQYF
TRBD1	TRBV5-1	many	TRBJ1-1	TGCGCCAGCAGCTGGACAGGGGACACTGAAGCTTTCTTT	CASSWTGDTEAFF